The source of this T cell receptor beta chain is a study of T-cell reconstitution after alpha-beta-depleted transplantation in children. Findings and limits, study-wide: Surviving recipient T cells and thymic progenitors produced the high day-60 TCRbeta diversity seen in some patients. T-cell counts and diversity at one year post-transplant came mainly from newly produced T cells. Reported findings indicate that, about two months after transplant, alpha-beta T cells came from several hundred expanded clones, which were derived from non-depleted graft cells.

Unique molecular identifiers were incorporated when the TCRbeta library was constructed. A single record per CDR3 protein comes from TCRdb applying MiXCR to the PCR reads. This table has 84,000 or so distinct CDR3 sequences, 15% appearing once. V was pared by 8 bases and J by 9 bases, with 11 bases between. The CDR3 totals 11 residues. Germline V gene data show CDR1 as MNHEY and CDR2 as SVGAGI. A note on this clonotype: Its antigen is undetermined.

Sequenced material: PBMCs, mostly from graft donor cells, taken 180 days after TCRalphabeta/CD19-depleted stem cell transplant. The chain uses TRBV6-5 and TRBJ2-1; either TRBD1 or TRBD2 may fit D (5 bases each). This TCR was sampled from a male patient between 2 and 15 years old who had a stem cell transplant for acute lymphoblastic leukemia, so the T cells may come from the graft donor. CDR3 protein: CASGMGPEQFF. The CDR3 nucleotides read TGTGCCAGCGGAATGGGACCTGAGCAGTTCTTC.